The 13 T cell receptor beta chains reported below all come from one sample, sequenced in a study of T cells after yellow fever vaccination. TCRdb re-called the 5' RACE reads with MiXCR, one entry per CDR3 protein. The data show fewer than 450,000 distinct CDR3 sequences, almost 4% seen once. Sequencing was performed on PBMCs, taken 5 days after the yellow fever booster vaccination. The receptors originated from a man between 18 and 29 years old who received the YFV17D yellow fever vaccine.

This clonotype came up a few times. The V gene is TRBV4-1, the J gene TRBJ1-2; no reliable D call. V was shortened by 6 bases and J by 8 bases, with 22 bases between the two germline ends. Germline V gene sequence: CDR1 MGHRA, CDR2 YSYEKL. The CDR3 has 15 residues. This chain's CDR3 is CASRGSEAPFGGYTF. CDR3 DNA: TGCGCCAGCAGGGGGTCGGAGGCCCCCTTCGGGGGCTACACCTTC.

This clonotype has a count of ten or more. J is TRBJ2-2 and V is TRBV9; TRBD1 agrees at 7 bases. CDR1 is SGDLS, CDR2 YYNGEE, per germline. J lost 8 bases, V lost 0 bases, and 28 bases had no gene match. The CDR3 is 22 amino acids. DNA of the CDR3: TGTGCCAGCAGCGTAGATTCGGGTGCCGAACGGGTTCGACAGGGAGTATCGGGGGAGCTGTTTTTT. Protein sequence: CASSVDSGAERVRQGVSGELFF.

There are many counts of this clonotype. This chain connects TRBV12-3 or TRBV12-4 to TRBJ1-1; D not resolved. The CDR3 contains 11 residues. Trimming stripped 3 bases from V and 4 bases from J, with 3 bases between. In DNA, the CDR3 is TGTGCCAGCAGTTTTTCCACTGAAGCTTTCTTT. Its translation is CASSFSTEAFF.

At least ten counts were recorded for this clonotype. The V call is TRBV12-3 or TRBV12-4, the J call TRBJ1-2; D uncertain. This CDR3 has 13 amino acids. Trimming took off 3 bases at V and 12 bases at J, with 17 bases between the two ends. The CDR3 spells CASSLGSDQIHTF. The CDR3 nucleotides read TGTGCCAGCAGTTTGGGATCAGACCAGATCCACACCTTC.

This clonotype was detected many times. The rearrangement joins TRBV7-9 to TRBJ2-1; 12 nucleotides agree with TRBD2. V dropped 5 bases and J dropped 0; count of bases not matched to a gene: 2. Germline assignment: CDR1 SEHNR and CDR2 FQNEAQ (reference sequence). The CDR3 covers 16 residues. The CDR3 nucleotides read TGTGCCAGCAGCCCTAGCGGGGGGGCCTCCTACAATGAGCAGTTCTTC. This gives the protein CASSPSGGASYNEQFF.

This clonotype was detected a few times. The chain carries TRBV7-2 and TRBJ2-7; 8 bases match TRBD2. The CDR3 has 15 amino acids. J gave up 2 bases and V 7 bases, and 10 bases lay outside the gene matches. Germline V CDR1 and CDR2: SGHTA, FQGNSA. The CDR3 here is CASTRRGGTPYEQYF. CDR3 in DNA: TGTGCCAGCACCCGACGCGGGGGGACCCCCTACGAGCAGTACTTC.

V and J are TRBV20-1 and TRBJ1-5; possibly TRBD1 for D (5 bases). Germline-derived CDR1 and CDR2 are DFQATT and SNEGSKA (reference sequence). CDR3 length: 14 amino acids. V lost 6 bases and J lost 2, with 14 bases in between. CDR3 sequence (DNA): TGCAGTGCAAATGCCGGGGCCGGCAATCAGCCCCAGCATTTT. It yields the protein CSANAGAGNQPQHF.

There are many counts of this clonotype. The chain is built from TRBV5-1 and TRBJ2-7, with 8 bases lining up with TRBD1. CDR1 and CDR2 from the germline V gene are SGHRS and YFSETQ. There are 13 residues in the CDR3. J gave up 4 bases and V 0 bases, and 0 bases lay outside the gene matches. CDR3 bases: TGCGCCAGCAGCTTGGACAGGGGGTACGAGCAGTACTTC. Protein product: CASSLDRGYEQYF.

CDR3 loop: CASSARLAGGFSYNEQFF. DNA for the CDR3: TGTGCCAGCAGCGCGCGACTAGCGGGGGGCTTCTCCTACAATGAGCAGTTCTTC. The V and J genes are TRBV7-2 and TRBJ2-1, with 13 bases identical to TRBD2. V lost 5 bases, J lost 0 bases, and 7 bases stayed unmatched. The CDR3 sequence is 18 residues long. The germline CDR1 and CDR2 sequences are SGHTA and FQGNSA. Complete variable domain (other parts from reference TRBV7-2 and TRBJ2-1): GAGVSQSPSNKVTEKGKDVELRCDPISGHTALYWYRQSLGQGLEFLIYFQGNSAPDKSGLPSDRFSAERTGGSVSTLTIQRTQQEDSAVYLCASSARLAGGFSYNEQFFGPGTRLTVL.

This clonotype was recorded at least ten times. The CDR3 reads CASRPSYPLQGATEAFF. CDR3 DNA: TGTGCAAGTCGCCCATCTTATCCCCTCCAGGGGGCCACTGAAGCTTTCTTT. This chain links TRBV12-2 with TRBJ1-1; TRBD1, as called in the table, went unchecked against the DNA. TRBV12-2 counts as a pseudogene. The CDR3 consists of 17 residues.

This clonotype showed up many times. The V call is TRBV4-2, the J call TRBJ2-5; TRBD2 agrees at 8 bases. V gave up 0 bases and J gave up 4 bases; unmatched junction bases: 4. The CDR3 is 15 amino acids. Per the germline V gene, CDR1 is LGHNA and CDR2 is YNFKEQ. CDR3 loop: CASSQDYGGAETQYF. For the CDR3, the DNA is TGTGCCAGCAGCCAAGATTACGGGGGGGCAGAGACCCAGTACTTC.

CDR3 nucleotides: TGTGCCAGCAGTTGGATCAGGGACACTGAAGCTTTCTTT. Translating gives CASSWIRDTEAFF. The rearrangement joins TRBV12-3 or TRBV12-4 to TRBJ1-1; a possible D gene is TRBD1 (5 bases). The CDR3 spans 13 residues. Trimming shortened V by 4 bases and J by 3 bases, and 9 bases separated the two germline ends.

The genes are TRBV4-3 and TRBJ2-2; 9 bases agree with TRBD1. V lost 0 bases, J lost 4 bases, and 6 bases stayed unmatched. Germline V CDR1 and CDR2: LGHNA, YSLEER. This CDR3 region has 17 residues. The CDR3 DNA reads as TGCGCCAGCAGCCAAGAGGAGAGGACAGGGGCCACCGGGGAGCTGTTTTTT. As protein: CASSQEERTGATGELFF.